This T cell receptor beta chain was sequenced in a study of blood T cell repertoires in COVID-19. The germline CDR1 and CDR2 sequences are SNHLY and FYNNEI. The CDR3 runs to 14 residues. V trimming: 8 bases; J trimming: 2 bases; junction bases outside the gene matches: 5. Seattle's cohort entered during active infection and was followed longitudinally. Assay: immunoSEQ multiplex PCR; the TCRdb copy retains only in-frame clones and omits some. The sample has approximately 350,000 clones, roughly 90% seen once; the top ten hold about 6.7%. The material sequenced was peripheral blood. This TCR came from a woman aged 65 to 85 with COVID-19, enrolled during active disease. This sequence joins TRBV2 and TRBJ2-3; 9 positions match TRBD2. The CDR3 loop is CASAGLAFTDTQYF. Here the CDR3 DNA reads TGTGCCAGCGCGGGACTAGCCTTCACAGATACGCAGTATTTT.